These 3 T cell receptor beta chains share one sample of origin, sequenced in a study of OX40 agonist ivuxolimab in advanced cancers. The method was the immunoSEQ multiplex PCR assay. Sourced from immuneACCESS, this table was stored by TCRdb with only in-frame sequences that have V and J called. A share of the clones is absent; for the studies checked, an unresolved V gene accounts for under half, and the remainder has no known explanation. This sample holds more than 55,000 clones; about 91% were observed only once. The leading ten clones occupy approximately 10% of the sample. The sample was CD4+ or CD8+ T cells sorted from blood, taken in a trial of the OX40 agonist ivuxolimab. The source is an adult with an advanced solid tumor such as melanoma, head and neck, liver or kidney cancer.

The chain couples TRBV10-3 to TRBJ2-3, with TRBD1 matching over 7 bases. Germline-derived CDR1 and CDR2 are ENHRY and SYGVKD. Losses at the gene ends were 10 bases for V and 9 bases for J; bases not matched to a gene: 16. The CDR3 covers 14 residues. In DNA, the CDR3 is TGTGCCAGCAGGGACAGTCAAAAAGCGATAACGCAGTATTTT. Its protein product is CASRDSQKAITQYF.

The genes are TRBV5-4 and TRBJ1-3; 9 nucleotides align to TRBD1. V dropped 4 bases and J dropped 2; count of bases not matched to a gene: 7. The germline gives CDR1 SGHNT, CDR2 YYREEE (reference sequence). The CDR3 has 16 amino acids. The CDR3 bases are TGTGCCAGCAGCCGAGCACAGGGGGCGCCTGGAAACACCATATATTTT. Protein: CASSRAQGAPGNTIYF.

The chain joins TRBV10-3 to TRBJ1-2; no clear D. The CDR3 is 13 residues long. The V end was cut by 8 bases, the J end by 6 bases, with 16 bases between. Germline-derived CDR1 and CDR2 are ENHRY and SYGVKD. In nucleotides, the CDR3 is TGTGCCATCCGTTCGACTGGGTTCCATGGCTACACCTTC. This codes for CAIRSTGFHGYTF.